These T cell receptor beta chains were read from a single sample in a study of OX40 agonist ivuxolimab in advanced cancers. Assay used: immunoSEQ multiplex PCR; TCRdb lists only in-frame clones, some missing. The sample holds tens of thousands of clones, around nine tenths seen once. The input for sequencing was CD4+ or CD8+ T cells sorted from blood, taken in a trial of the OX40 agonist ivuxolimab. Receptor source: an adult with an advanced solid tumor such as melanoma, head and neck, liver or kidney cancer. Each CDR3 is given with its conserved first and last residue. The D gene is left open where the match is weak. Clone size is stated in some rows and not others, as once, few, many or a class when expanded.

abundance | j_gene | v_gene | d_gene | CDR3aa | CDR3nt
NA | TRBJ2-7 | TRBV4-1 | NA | CASSQGASSYEQYF | TGCGCCAGCAGCCAAGGAGCTAGCAGCTACGAGCAGTACTTC
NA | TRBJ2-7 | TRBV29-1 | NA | CSVTTGISYEQYF | TGCAGCGTTACGACAGGTATCTCCTACGAGCAGTACTTC
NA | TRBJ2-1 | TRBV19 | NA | CASSIGSSYNEQFF | TGTGCCAGTAGTATTGGAAGCTCCTACAATGAGCAGTTCTTC
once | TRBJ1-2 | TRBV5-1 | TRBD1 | CASSLYVPWTGERDGYTF | TGCGCCAGCAGCTTATACGTCCCCTGGACAGGGGAGAGGGATGGCTACACCTTC
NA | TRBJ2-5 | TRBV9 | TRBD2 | CASSAGLAGGQETQYF | TGTGCCAGCAGCGCGGGACTAGCGGGGGGGCAAGAGACCCAGTACTTC
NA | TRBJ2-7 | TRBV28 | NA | CASSSLGAPFEQYF | TGTGCCAGCAGTTCTTTGGGTGCTCCGTTCGAGCAGTACTTC
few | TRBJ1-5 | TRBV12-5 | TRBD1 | CASGFGDRVNQPQHF | TGTGCTAGTGGTTTTGGGGACAGGGTAAATCAGCCCCAGCATTTT
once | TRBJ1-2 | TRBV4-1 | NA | CASSHLTGTSGYTF | TGCGCCAGCAGCCACCTCACAGGGACTTCTGGCTACACCTTC
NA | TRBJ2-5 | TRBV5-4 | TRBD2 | CASSPYLLAGGQETQYF | TGTGCCAGCAGCCCTTACTTACTAGCGGGAGGTCAAGAGACCCAGTACTTC
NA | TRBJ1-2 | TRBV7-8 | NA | CASSLEAGANYGYTF | TGTGCCAGCAGCTTAGAAGCAGGCGCCAACTATGGCTACACCTTC
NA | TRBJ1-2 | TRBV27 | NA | CASSLSRGLRDGYTF | TGTGCCAGCAGTTTATCGCGGGGACTAAGGGATGGCTACACCTTC
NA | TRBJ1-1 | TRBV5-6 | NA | CASGSTTEAFF | TGTGCCAGCGGTTCGACCACTGAAGCTTTCTTT
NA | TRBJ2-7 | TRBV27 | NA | CASGYEQYF | TGTGCCAGCGGCTACGAGCAGTACTTC
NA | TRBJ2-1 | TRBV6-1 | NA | CASSEVPQDEQFF | TGTGCCAGCAGTGAAGTCCCCCAGGATGAGCAGTTCTTC
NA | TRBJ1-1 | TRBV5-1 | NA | CASSFRDITEAFF | TGCGCCAGCAGCTTCCGGGACATCACTGAAGCTTTCTTT
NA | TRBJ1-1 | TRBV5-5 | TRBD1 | CASSQDRVYTEAFF | TGTGCCAGCAGTCAAGACAGGGTTTACACTGAAGCTTTCTTT
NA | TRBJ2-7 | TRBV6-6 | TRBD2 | CASSYGPSGTYEQYF | TGTGCCAGCAGTTACGGCCCTAGCGGGACCTACGAGCAGTACTTC
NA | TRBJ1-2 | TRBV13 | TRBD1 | CASSRDYDRANYGYTF | TGTGCCAGCAGCCGGGACTACGACAGGGCCAACTATGGCTACACCTTC
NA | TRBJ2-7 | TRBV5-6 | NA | CASSSGGQWSSYEQYF | TGTGCCAGCAGCTCAGGTGGACAGTGGAGCTCCTACGAGCAGTACTTC
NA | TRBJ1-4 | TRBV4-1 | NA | CASSQRQVATNEKLFF | TGCGCCAGCAGCCAGAGACAAGTTGCAACTAATGAAAAACTGTTTTTT
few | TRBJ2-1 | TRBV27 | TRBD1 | CASSPMLGTEYNEQFF | TGTGCCAGCAGTCCTATGTTAGGGACAGAGTACAATGAGCAGTTCTTC
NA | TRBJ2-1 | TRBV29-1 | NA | CSVGPANYNEQFF | TGCAGCGTCGGACCCGCGAACTACAATGAGCAGTTCTTC
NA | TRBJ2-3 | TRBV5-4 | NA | CASSGGGTDTQYF | TGTGCCAGCAGCGGAGGGGGCACAGATACGCAGTATTTT
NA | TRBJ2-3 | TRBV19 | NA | CASSIGRTSDTQYF | TGTGCCAGTAGTATAGGCCGGACTTCCGATACGCAGTATTTT
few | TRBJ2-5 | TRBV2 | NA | CASTDRPDPGETQYF | TGTGCCAGCACCGACCGACCGGACCCGGGGGAGACCCAGTACTTC
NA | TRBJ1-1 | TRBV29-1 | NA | CSVYQNTEAFF | TGCAGCGTTTACCAGAACACTGAAGCTTTCTTT